Below, 4 T cell receptor beta chains from the same sample are listed, as sequenced in a study of CD8 T cells in ankylosing spondylitis. TCRdb re-derived calls from the 5' RACE reads in MiXCR, one entry per CDR3 protein. The sample comprises roughly 280,000 distinct CDR3 sequences, roughly 20% of which are singletons, and 7.5% to 9% rests with the top ten. The sequencing sample was made of blood, either unsorted or a sorted T cell fraction (not recorded which). These receptors were obtained from a male donor with ankylosing spondylitis or in good health (not recorded which).

The chain carries TRBV2 and TRBJ1-2; TRBD1 might be the D (6 bases). Trimming pared 7 bases from V and 8 bases from J, leaving 17 bases between. Germline CDR1 and CDR2: SNHLY and FYNNEI. This CDR3 is built from 13 residues. DNA for the CDR3: TGTGCCAGCAATTTCAAGGAGGGGGAGGGCTACACCTTC. This gives the protein CASNFKEGEGYTF.

This clonotype was seen a handful of times. This chain connects TRBV7-2 to TRBJ2-5, with 14 bases aligning to TRBD2. The germline V gene has CDR1 SGHTA and CDR2 FQGNSA. V was clipped by 0 bases and J by 4 bases; unmatched bases: 4. This CDR3 contains 17 residues. Here the CDR3 reads CASSLAPGLAGGETQYF. The CDR3 DNA sequence: TGTGCCAGCAGCTTAGCGCCAGGACTAGCGGGAGGAGAGACCCAGTACTTC.

In its sample, this clonotype was seen a few times. The genes are TRBV12-3 or TRBV12-4 and TRBJ2-4; 9 bases are a match to TRBD1. This CDR3 is built from 15 residues. V shed 3 bases, J shed 6 bases, and the junction held 6 bases outside the gene matches. The CDR3 nucleotides read TGTGCCAGCAGTTTGCTGACAGGGGGTGTAAACATTCAGTACTTC. Encoded protein: CASSLLTGGVNIQYF.

This rearrangement joins TRBV20-1 to TRBJ1-4; D unresolved. The germline V gene encodes CDR1 DFQATT and CDR2 SNEGSKA (reference sequence). CDR3 length equals 13 residues. Trimming removed 3 bases from V and 3 bases from J, with 8 bases in between. The CDR3 coding sequence is TGCAGTGCTAGGGCAGGAGCTAATGAAAAACTGTTTTTT. Translation: CSARAGANEKLFF.